This T cell receptor beta chain was obtained from a study of identical twins. Study outcomes and limitations: Within beta out-of-frame sequences, the excess sharing observed between twins was weaker. Zero-insertion analyses might be partly confounded by invariant T cells like MAIT and iNKT. With abundant cord blood beta clonotypes, insertions were fewer; memory repertoires showed no such pattern.

This clonotype turned up a few times. Antigen specificity is unknown. A universal primer site came from template switching; cDNA carried unique molecular identifiers. TCRdb analysed the 5' RACE reads with MiXCR anew, one entry per CDR3 protein. The sample has 1.5 million to 2 million distinct CDR3 sequences; under 35% are singletons. The clonotype comes from a newborn girl in good health. The source material was cord blood.

CDR3 DNA sequence: TGTGCCAGCAGCCCGGGGGACAGCGTGACAGATACGCAGTATTTT. Residues: CASSPGDSVTDTQYF. This rearrangement joins TRBV11-3 to TRBJ2-3, with a weak D call TRBD1 (7 bases). Germline V gene lookup returns CDR1 SGHNT and CDR2 YENEEA. There are 15 residues in the CDR3. V was cut by 5 bases and J by 3 bases, with 15 bases left in between.